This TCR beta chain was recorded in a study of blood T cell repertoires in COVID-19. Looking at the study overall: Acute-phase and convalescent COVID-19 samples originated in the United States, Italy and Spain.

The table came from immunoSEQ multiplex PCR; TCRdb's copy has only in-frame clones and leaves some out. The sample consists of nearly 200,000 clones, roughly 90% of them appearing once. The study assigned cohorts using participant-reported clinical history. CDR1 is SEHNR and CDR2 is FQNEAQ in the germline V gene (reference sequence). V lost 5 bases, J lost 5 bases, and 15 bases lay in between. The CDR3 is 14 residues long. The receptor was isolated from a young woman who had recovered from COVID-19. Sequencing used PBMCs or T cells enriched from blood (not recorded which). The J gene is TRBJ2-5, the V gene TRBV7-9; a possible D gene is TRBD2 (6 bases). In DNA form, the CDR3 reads TGTGCCAGCAGCGCCGGGACTGTCTTCGAGACCCAGTACTTC. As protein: CASSAGTVFETQYF. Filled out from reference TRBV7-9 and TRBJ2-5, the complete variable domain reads DTGVSQNPRHKITKRGQNVTFRCDPISEHNRLYWYRQTLGQGPEFLTYFQNEAQLEKSRLLSDRFSAERPKGSFSTLEIQRTEQGDSAMYLCASSAGTVFETQYFGPGTRLLVL.